This T cell receptor beta chain was sequenced for a study of blood T cell repertoires in COVID-19. Study information: T cells, B-cell-depleted T cells, or PBMCs provided the cDNA or gDNA that served as material.

The CDR3 covers 16 residues. V lost 1 base to trimming and J lost 8 bases, with 18 bases between them. Germline V lookup: CDR1 SGHVS, CDR2 FQNEAQ. As processed by the authors: How many nucleated cells were present was estimated from reference gene primer amplification. This table comes from immunoSEQ multiplex PCR, and its TCRdb copy is limited to in-frame clones, with some not included. D and trimming come from the DNA, and the V and J calls and clone size come from that table. The sample has 120,000 to 150,000 clones, 80% to 85% seen once. The chain is built from TRBV7-8 and TRBJ2-1, with D tentatively TRBD2 (5 bases). The TCR originated in a woman at least 80 years old with acute or convalescent COVID-19. Input material: peripheral blood. The DNA of the CDR3 is TGTGCCAGCAGCTTAGTAAATCGCCGAGGACTCGATGAGCAGTTCTTC. It yields the protein CASSLVNRRGLDEQFF.